Below, 6 T cell receptor beta chains from the same sample are listed, as sequenced in a study of blood T cell repertoires in COVID-19. Libraries were prepared by immunoSEQ multiplex PCR; TCRdb keeps only in-frame clonotypes and omits some of them. Of under 250,000 clones listed, around 83% are singletons. Sequenced material: peripheral blood. The receptor source for this set is a man in his fifties with active or convalescent COVID-19.

J is TRBJ2-1 and V is TRBV19; 7 nucleotides agree with TRBD1. The trim removed 9 bases at V and 1 base at J, leaving 6 bases unmatched. CDR1 is LNHDA and CDR2 is SQIVND in the germline V gene (reference sequence). This CDR3 region has 14 residues. CDR3 region: CASKDRLSYNEQFF. CDR3 nucleotides: TGTGCCAGCAAGGACAGGCTATCCTACAATGAGCAGTTCTTC.

The chain carries TRBV28 and TRBJ1-2; 8 nucleotides match TRBD1. The junction had 5 bases not matched to a gene; V was cut back by 4 bases and J by 4 bases. The CDR3 covers 14 residues. The germline V gene encodes CDR1 MDHEN and CDR2 SYDVKM. Here the CDR3 reads CASSSRGQGYGYTF. The CDR3 bases are TGTGCCAGCAGTTCCAGGGGGCAAGGCTATGGCTACACCTTC.

This chain joins TRBV10-2 and TRBJ2-7, with D possibly TRBD1 on 6 matching bases. The V end lost 9 bases, the J end lost 6 bases, and 12 bases lay between the germline ends. This CDR3 is built from 11 residues. From germline, CDR1 is WSHSY and CDR2 SAAADI. The chain's CDR3 is CASTQGTEQYV. The CDR3 DNA sequence: TGCGCCAGTACGCAGGGGACCGAGCAGTACGTC.

Concerning this clone: One end of the junction fails to match germline, which may point to a read error. The chain has TRBV6-5 and TRBJ2-1; 10 nucleotides line up with TRBD2. From germline, CDR1 is MNHEY and CDR2 SVGAGI. This CDR3 is 16 amino acids long. CDR3 amino acids: CASSSRLAGVYSEQFF. DNA for the CDR3: TGTGCCAGCAGTTCCCGACTAGCGGGCGTCTACAGTGAGCAGTTCTTC.

The chain joins TRBV7-6 to TRBJ1-6; maybe TRBD1 (6 bases). Trimming removed 6 bases from V and 7 bases from J, with 10 bases in between. Germline V CDR1 and CDR2: SGHVS, FNYEAQ. This CDR3 comprises 13 residues. Here the CDR3 reads CASRNGQNSPLHF. The CDR3 DNA reads TGTGCCAGCAGAAACGGACAGAATTCACCCCTCCACTTT.

The genes are TRBV28 and TRBJ2-5; 12 bases are a match to TRBD2. This CDR3 is built from 13 residues. CDR1 and CDR2 (germline): MDHEN, SYDVKM. V lost 9 bases to trimming and J lost 6 bases; unmatched junction nucleotides: 5. The CDR3 loop is CASGTSGPKTQYF. In DNA, the CDR3 is TGTGCCAGTGGGACTAGCGGGCCGAAGACCCAGTACTTC.